This is a list of T cell receptor beta chains from one sample in a study of beta chain bispecific antibodies for T cell cancers. One entry per CDR3 protein results from TCRdb running MiXCR on the 5' RACE reads. Of about 15,000 distinct CDR3 sequences in the sample, around 2.1% were seen once. No antigen has been identified for these receptors. The sequenced sample consisted of healthy donor T cells cultured with leukemia cells. The source of these receptors is a human donor in good health. Some clones in this sample may be carry-over from other donors' samples. The CDR3 runs from the conserved cysteine through the conserved F or W. Each record gives: D gene, clone size, J gene, V gene, CDR3 DNA, CDR3 protein. The D gene is left open where the match is weak. Size tells how often a clone was seen, or its class if it is expanded.

>.|many|TRBJ2-1|TRBV9
TGTGCCAGCAGCGTAGACACATACAATGAGCAGTTCTTC
CASSVDTYNEQFF
>.|many|TRBJ2-1|TRBV7-2
TGTGCCAGCAGCCTAAGCGTATCGGGGTGGTACAATGAGCAGTTCTTC
CASSLSVSGWYNEQFF
>TRBD2|many|TRBJ2-5|TRBV3-1
TGTGCCAGCAGCCCCTGGACTAGCGGGGACCAAGAGACCCAGTACTTC
CASSPWTSGDQETQYF
>.|many|TRBJ2-7|TRBV11-2
TGTGCCAGCAGCCCTGGGGGGGGGGCAGCTTACGAGCAGTACTTC
CASSPGGGAAYEQYF
>TRBD2|many|TRBJ2-5|TRBV7-9
TGTGCCAGCAGCGCGAGCGGGGCCCGGGAGACCCAGTACTTC
CASSASGARETQYF
>TRBD1|many|TRBJ2-3|TRBV27
TGTGCCAGCAGTCCCATGGACAGGGCAGATACGCAGTATTTT
CASSPMDRADTQYF
>.|many|TRBJ2-7|TRBV13
TGTGCCAGCAGTTCTCCAGGCCGGGGTGGGTACGAGCAGTACTTC
CASSSPGRGGYEQYF
>TRBD1|many|TRBJ2-7|TRBV20-1
TGCAGTGCTAGTCTGGACAGGGGGCTCTACGAGCAGTACTTC
CSASLDRGLYEQYF
>.|medium-sized|TRBJ2-2|TRBV4-1
TGCGCCAGCTCCCATGGCGGCGGGGAGCTGTTTTTT
CASSHGGGELFF
>.|many|TRBJ2-7|TRBV9
TGTGCCAGCAGCGTAGCGCAAGGAGGGTACGAGCAGTACTTC
CASSVAQGGYEQYF